Given below is one T cell receptor beta chain in context. Its antigen is still unknown. One base away there is no much larger clone; base qualities are not given. Enrolling through a virtual design, the prospective study's participants ranged in age from roughly 18 to 90 years and lived across roughly 23 United States geographic areas. Cohort assignment in the prospective study relied on participant-reported clinical history from a screening survey and a study questionnaire. Mobile phlebotomists in the prospective study collected whole blood, serum and a nasopharyngeal or oropharyngeal swab from every participant. Over a roughly 2-month period, participants in the prospective study had the option of providing additional blood draws and questionnaires. Before DNA extraction, prospective study blood samples were shipped either frozen or at room temperature. These data are taken from a study of blood T cell repertoires in COVID-19 (TCRdb year 2020). With regard to the full study: Samples covering the acute and convalescent phases of COVID-19 were provided by collaborators in the United States, Italy and Spain. The repertoires were released in a freely available public database intended as a resource for research on the immune response to SARS-CoV-2. Nearly every sample came with metadata listing a de-identified subject ID, COVID-19 status, age in years and sex. The dataset comprised deeply sampled blood TCRbeta repertoires from subjects exposed to, actively infected with, or recovered from COVID-19. The samples were drawn from the first 160 participants of the ongoing ImmuneRACE study and from some 1,300 subjects provided by 6 global collaborators. The prospective study material was composed of cDNA or gDNA derived from T cells, B-cell-depleted T cells, or PBMCs. Where available, HLA class I and class II types were taken from metadata supplied by the sample provider and were not determined by assay-based typing.

The paper's findings and limits, for the study overall: The amount of clinical and demographic metadata varied by source and participant and was provided uncurated.

The V and J ends are trimmed by 2 bases and 5 bases, leaving 21 bases between them. The CDR3 goes from the cysteine to the phenylalanine over 17 residues. The retained sequence is limited to the CDR3, 51 bases, with the frame set at the first base. CDR1 and CDR2, looked up from the germline V gene, are MGHRA and YSYEKL. TCRbeta CDR3 regions were amplified from genomic DNA using the immunoSEQ Assay, a bias-controlled multiplex PCR. The study's processing was this. The number of nucleated cells in each sample was estimated from the amplification of reference gene primers within the assay. To quantify the absolute abundance of each unique TCRbeta CDR3 rearrangement, sequence reads were collapsed and filtered. For each sample, productive Simpson clonality was calculated as the square root of Simpson's diversity index over productive rearrangements. Held by TCRdb, this immuneACCESS table contains in-frame sequences only and omits some clones. Under half of the omission traces to an unresolved V gene where checked; the cause of the rest is unknown. V and J calls and clone size come straight from that table; D and trimming were deduced from the DNA. In this sample the table shows about 240,000 clones, approximately 86% of which occur a single time. The ten largest clones take up about 3.5% of the sample.

Sample: PBMCs or T cells enriched from blood (not recorded which). The chain joins TRBV4-1 to TRBJ1-1; TRBD1 might be the D gene, on 6 matching bases. The origin of this receptor is a woman aged 40 to 55 with acute COVID-19. The nucleotide sequence is given as TGCGCCAGCAGCCAAAGGGGGATGAGGTCTGGCTGGACTGAAGCTTTCTTT. The encoded protein is CASSQRGMRSGWTEAFF.